This T cell receptor beta chain was sequenced for a study of CD8 T cells in Susac syndrome. The RNA input was roughly 0.45 to 1 ug, and it was reverse transcribed with random hexamers. Using its own MiXCR run on the immunoSEQ multiplex PCR reads, TCRdb lists one record per CDR3 protein. Of over 350,000 distinct CDR3 sequences in the sample, around 85% were seen once. CDR1 SQVTM and CDR2 ANQGSEA come from the germline V gene. V shed 4 bases and J shed 0 bases, with 10 bases lying between them. This CDR3 is 14 amino acids long. The gene calls are TRBV29-1 and TRBJ2-1; no clear D. The receptor was derived from a human donor with multiple sclerosis. Sequencing was carried out using CD8+ T cells from PBMCs. The CDR3 DNA reads TGCAGCGTTGTCCTGACGAGCTCCTACAATGAGCAGTTCTTC. Translating gives CSVVLTSSYNEQFF.